These T cell receptor beta chains were read from a single sample in a study of cytomegalovirus exposure and HLA in healthy donors. Clones were sequenced by immunoSEQ multiplex PCR, and TCRdb holds only the in-frame ones, with some missing. The repertoire includes some 200,000 clones, approximately 83% of them detected once, and 0.71% sits in the top ten. Sequenced input: PBMCs. All receptors come from a boy younger than 10 in good health and CMV-seronegative. The CDR3 runs from the conserved cysteine through the conserved F or W. D genes are given only for firm matches. Only part of the rows carry a size: once, few, many, or a class if the clone is expanded.

J,D,size,V,CDR3,DNA
TRBJ2-5,NA,NA,TRBV6-5,CASSYSSQRTAETQYF,TGTGCCAGCAGTTACTCCTCACAACGGACAGCAGAGACCCAGTACTTC
TRBJ2-7,TRBD1,once,TRBV5-1,CASSLRGTGATYEQYF,TGCGCCAGCAGCTTGAGGGGGACAGGGGCGACCTACGAGCAGTACTTC
TRBJ2-5,TRBD2,NA,TRBV7-9,CASSSRTSGSGETQYF,TGTGCCAGCAGCTCCCGGACTAGCGGGAGCGGAGAGACCCAGTACTTC
TRBJ1-4,TRBD1,few,TRBV6-1,CASSRDRLNEKLFF,TGTGCCAGCAGCAGGGACAGGTTAAATGAAAAACTGTTTTTT
TRBJ2-1,TRBD2,NA,TRBV7-2,CASSSIFVGGYSEQFF,TGTGCCAGCAGCTCGATTTTTGTGGGAGGGTACAGTGAGCAGTTCTTC
TRBJ2-2,NA,NA,TRBV5-1,CASSLAAGELFF,TGCGCCAGCAGCTTGGCCGCCGGGGAGCTGTTTTTT
TRBJ2-6,NA,once,TRBV7-2,CASSLGWDTLSGANVLTF,TGTGCCAGCAGCTTAGGGTGGGACACCCTCTCTGGGGCCAACGTCCTGACTTTC
TRBJ1-1,TRBD1,NA,TRBV5-4,CASSPGTDYMNTEAFF,TGTGCCAGCAGCCCCGGGACAGATTACATGAACACTGAAGCTTTCTTT
TRBJ1-1,NA,NA,TRBV5-1,CASSRRGMNTEAFF,TGCGCCAGCAGCCGGAGGGGAATGAACACTGAAGCTTTCTTT
TRBJ2-3,TRBD2,NA,TRBV6-5,CASRRGGGDTQYF,TGTGCCAGCAGGCGGGGGGGCGGGGATACGCAGTATTTT
TRBJ2-3,TRBD2,NA,TRBV7-9,CASSLVRVAGGTDTQYF,TGTGCCAGCAGCCTCGTGCGGGTAGCGGGGGGCACAGATACGCAGTATTTT
TRBJ2-7,TRBD1,few,TRBV6-6,CASIGTGAYEQYF,TGTGCCAGCATCGGGACAGGGGCCTACGAGCAGTACTTC
TRBJ1-1,NA,NA,TRBV18,CASEPRAGGTEAFF,TGTGCCAGCGAACCCCGGGCCGGGGGCACTGAAGCTTTCTTT
TRBJ2-7,TRBD1,few,TRBV4-1,CASSHFAGGDYEQYF,TGCGCCAGCAGCCACTTTGCAGGGGGTGACTACGAGCAGTACTTC
TRBJ1-1,NA,NA,TRBV7-9,CARPRATEAFF,TGTGCGCGGCCCAGGGCCACTGAAGCTTTCTTT
TRBJ2-7,TRBD2,NA,TRBV7-9,CASSPGLAVYEQYF,TGTGCCAGCAGCCCTGGACTAGCGGTCTACGAGCAGTACTTC
TRBJ1-2,NA,NA,TRBV7-2,CASSLGAENYGYTF,TGTGCCAGCAGCTTAGGGGCAGAAAACTATGGCTACACCTTC
TRBJ1-1,NA,NA,TRBV30,CAWTGGGDTEAFF,TGTGCCTGGACCGGGGGGGGAGACACTGAAGCTTTCTTT
TRBJ1-1,NA,NA,TRBV11-3,CASSLAPTGTDTEAFF,TGTGCCAGCAGCTTAGCCCCAACAGGGACGGACACTGAAGCTTTCTTT
TRBJ2-7,NA,NA,TRBV27,CASSLGPDYEQYF,TGTGCCAGCAGTTTAGGGCCGGACTACGAGCAGTACTTC
TRBJ2-7,NA,NA,TRBV5-1,CASSLDTYEQYF,TGCGCCAGCAGCTTGGACACCTACGAGCAGTACTTC
TRBJ2-5,TRBD2,NA,TRBV7-2,CASSLMGSLAGRETQYF,TGTGCCAGCAGCCTTATGGGTAGCCTAGCGGGTCGTGAGACCCAGTACTTC
TRBJ2-1,TRBD1,NA,TRBV5-1,CASRTGTGALLEQFF,TGCGCCAGCAGGACCGGGACAGGGGCTTTGTTGGAGCAGTTCTTC
TRBJ2-3,NA,once,TRBV27,CASSFYSADTQYF,TGTGCCAGCAGTTTTTACTCTGCAGATACGCAGTATTTT
TRBJ1-5,TRBD1,few,TRBV4-1,CASSQGGQGDQPQHF,TGCGCCAGCAGCCAAGGGGGGCAGGGGGATCAGCCCCAGCATTTT
TRBJ2-3,TRBD2,NA,TRBV4-1,CASSRTSGDTDTQYF,TGCGCCAGCAGTCGGACTAGCGGGGACACAGATACGCAGTATTTT
TRBJ2-1,NA,once,TRBV19,CASFGVNEQFF,TGTGCCAGTTTCGGGGTAAATGAGCAGTTCTTC
TRBJ1-5,TRBD1,NA,TRBV6-5,CASSPLGQPNQPQHF,TGTGCCAGCAGCCCTCTGGGACAGCCTAATCAGCCCCAGCATTTT
TRBJ2-7,NA,few,TRBV5-6,CASSAVQGPEQYF,TGTGCCAGCAGCGCGGTACAGGGCCCCGAGCAGTACTTC
TRBJ2-7,TRBD1,NA,TRBV19,CASSSRQGKSSYEQYF,TGTGCCAGTAGTTCTCGACAGGGAAAATCCTCCTACGAGCAGTACTTC
TRBJ1-2,NA,NA,TRBV27,CASSLRLRGISYGYTF,TGTGCCAGCAGTTTGCGCCTGAGAGGGATTTCCTATGGCTACACCTTC
TRBJ1-6,NA,NA,TRBV10-3,CAITAGSENSPLHF,TGTGCCATCACCGCAGGGTCGGAAAATTCACCCCTCCACTTT
TRBJ2-4,TRBD1,NA,TRBV10-3,CATADRGENIQYF,TGTGCCACCGCGGACAGGGGTGAAAACATTCAGTACTTC
TRBJ1-2,TRBD1,NA,TRBV27,CASSLSRDRGYGYTF,TGTGCCAGCAGTTTATCCCGGGACAGGGGCTATGGCTACACCTTC
TRBJ1-4,TRBD1,few,TRBV5-1,CASSFGQGREKLFF,TGCGCCAGCAGCTTCGGACAGGGCCGTGAAAAACTGTTTTTT
TRBJ2-7,NA,NA,TRBV7-6,CASSLEAATYEQYF,TGTGCCAGCAGCTTAGAGGCGGCCACCTACGAGCAGTACTTC
TRBJ2-7,NA,NA,TRBV6-5,CASKKISGGSEQYF,TGTGCCAGCAAGAAGATCAGCGGCGGCTCCGAGCAGTACTTC
TRBJ1-1,NA,once,TRBV30,CAWSVIGRDEAFF,TGTGCCTGGAGTGTTATCGGGAGAGATGAAGCTTTCTTT
TRBJ2-5,NA,NA,TRBV5-8,CASSAYREQIFGETQYF,TGTGCCAGCAGCGCCTACCGGGAGCAAATCTTTGGGGAGACCCAGTACTTC
TRBJ1-2,NA,NA,TRBV7-2,CASSRPWPDRGDYGYTF,TGTGCCAGCAGCCGTCCGTGGCCCGACCGAGGAGACTATGGCTACACCTTC
TRBJ2-2,NA,NA,TRBV18,CASSPGRLGSAGELFF,TGTGCCAGCTCACCTGGACGGTTGGGTAGCGCCGGGGAGCTGTTTTTT
TRBJ1-5,NA,NA,TRBV19,CASSIGRGPGNQPQHF,TGTGCCAGTAGTATCGGCAGGGGACCCGGCAATCAGCCCCAGCATTTT
TRBJ1-5,TRBD1,once,TRBV30,CAWTYRGDQPQHF,TGTGCCTGGACCTACAGGGGGGATCAGCCCCAGCATTTT
TRBJ2-2,TRBD2,once,TRBV4-1,CASSQTGLAGPNVTGELFF,TGCGCCAGCAGCCAAACGGGACTAGCGGGACCCAACGTCACCGGGGAGCTGTTTTTT
TRBJ2-2,TRBD2,once,TRBV7-7,CASSFAGGTGELFF,TGTGCTAGCAGCTTTGCGGGAGGGACCGGGGAGCTGTTTTTT
TRBJ2-3,NA,NA,TRBV7-9,CASLRGGDTQYF,TGTGCCAGCCTTCGGGGAGGAGATACGCAGTATTTT
TRBJ1-2,TRBD1,NA,TRBV5-6,CASSSLTGGEDYGYTF,TGTGCCAGCAGCTCCCTCACAGGGGGCGAGGACTATGGCTACACCTTC
TRBJ2-7,TRBD2,NA,TRBV18,CASSPSLGLAASYEQYF,TGTGCCAGCTCACCCTCTTTGGGACTAGCGGCTTCCTACGAGCAGTACTTC